The 8 T cell receptor beta chains below were found in one sample sequenced in a study of blood T cells in healthy people across ages. Using a J-beta primer mix together with a sample-barcoded 5' primer, a second PCR was run for roughly 7 to 12 cycles. TCRdb called the 5' RACE reads again in MiXCR, with one record for every CDR3 protein. The sample holds 650,000 to 1,000,000 distinct CDR3 sequences, approximately 35% seen once. The sequenced sample consisted of blood. The receptors shown here come from a man between 18 and 35 years old in good health.

Regarding this clonotype: This clone may be a read error of a much larger clone one base away. The V call is TRBV7-2, the J call TRBJ2-7; D not certain. Trimming pared 9 bases from V and 7 bases from J, leaving 25 bases between. The CDR3 has 15 residues. Germline-derived CDR1 and CDR2 are SGHTA and FQGNSA. The CDR3 nucleotides read TGTGCCAGTTCCCAACTCGGGCAAAACTACAATGAGCAGTACTTC. Its translation is CASSQLGQNYNEQYF.

This chain joins TRBV6-2 or TRBV6-3 and TRBJ2-7; D may correspond to TRBD1 or TRBD2 (5 bases each). In germline, CDR1 is MNHEY, CDR2 SVGEGT. V lost 8 bases and J 2 bases, leaving 16 bases between the germline ends. CDR3 length: 14 residues. CDR3 bases: TGTGCCAGCTCCAGGACCGGGACCACCTACGAGCAGTACTTC. Protein: CASSRTGTTYEQYF.

The genes are TRBV7-9 and TRBJ1-4, with 12 bases fitting TRBD1. CDR1 is SEHNR and CDR2 is FQNEAQ in the germline V gene (reference sequence). The CDR3 runs to 16 residues. The J segment lost 8 bases and the V segment lost 5 bases, leaving 9 bases of the junction unmatched. The CDR3 loop reads CASSKRGTGGVEKLFF. DNA for the CDR3: TGTGCCAGCAGCAAGAGAGGGACAGGGGGCGTCGAAAAACTGTTTTTT.

This clonotype was counted a few times. This sequence joins TRBV12-3 or TRBV12-4 and TRBJ1-1, with 8 bases fitting TRBD1. This CDR3 is built from 14 residues. The junction had 5 bases not matched to a gene; V was cut back by 7 bases and J by 1 base. CDR3 protein: CASTWGQANTEAFF. In DNA, the CDR3 is TGTGCCAGCACCTGGGGACAGGCGAACACTGAAGCTTTCTTT.

This chain connects TRBV3-1 to TRBJ2-5, with D possibly being TRBD2 (6 bases). Germline CDR1 reads LGHDT; CDR2 reads YNNKEL (reference sequence). Trimming took 3 bases from V and 2 from J, leaving 13 bases between them. CDR3 size: 15 residues. DNA for the CDR3: TGTGCCAGCAGCCAGAGGAGGGATATTCAAGAGACCCAGTACTTC. Protein: CASSQRRDIQETQYF.

This clonotype was seen a few times. The V gene is TRBV20-1, the J gene TRBJ2-5; possibly TRBD2 for D (5 bases). This CDR3 has 13 residues. Germline V gives CDR1 DFQATT, CDR2 SNEGSKA (reference sequence). The V end lost 6 bases, the J end lost 1 base, and 12 bases lay between the germline ends. DNA of the CDR3: TGCAGTGCGGAGGACTCTCGCCAAGAGACCCAGTACTTC. Translated: CSAEDSRQETQYF.

A word on this clonotype: A much larger clone lies one base from this, so it may be a read error. The rearrangement joins TRBV4-3 to TRBJ2-3; D gene unclear. Per the germline V gene, CDR1 is LGHNA and CDR2 is YSLEER. There are 15 residues in the CDR3. CDR3 nucleotide sequence: TGCGCCAGCAGCCAAGGTGCCGCAGGCACAGAGACGCAGTATTTT. Encoded protein: CASSQGAAGTETQYF.

The CDR3 here is CSARDGHGGSYEQYF. DNA of the CDR3: TGCAGTGCTAGAGATGGCCACGGGGGCTCCTACGAGCAGTACTTC. The chain carries TRBV20-1 and TRBJ2-7; TRBD2 is a possible D gene (6 bases). Trimming removed 0 bases at V and 0 bases at J, with 12 bases between. This CDR3 has 15 amino acids. Germline V gene lookup returns CDR1 DFQATT and CDR2 SNEGSKA (reference sequence).